Each of the 13 T cell receptor beta chains below was sequenced from the same sample in a study of blood T cell repertoires in COVID-19. The data were produced by immunoSEQ multiplex PCR, yet TCRdb's version contains in-frame clones alone and is incomplete. There are under 300,000 clones in the sample; 70% to 90% occur only once, and about 16% lies in the top ten. Sequenced input: PBMCs or T cells enriched from blood (not recorded which). The receptors were gathered from a man aged 18 to 30 who had recovered from COVID-19.

This clone came up once. The chain recombines TRBV7-6 with TRBJ1-1; D is possibly TRBD1 (6 bases). The ends were cut back, 0 bases at V and 4 bases at J, with 12 bases in the middle. Germline CDR1 reads SGHVS; CDR2 reads FNYEAQ. This CDR3 has 15 amino acids. The CDR3 DNA sequence: TGTGCCAGCAGCTTAGCGGCCAGGGGTAGCACTGAAGCTTTCTTT. Translation: CASSLAARGSTEAFF. The variable domain in full, with the rest retrieved from reference TRBV7-6 and TRBJ1-1, is GAGVSQSPRYKVTKRGQDVALRCDPISGHVSLYWYRQALGQGPEFLTYFNYEAQQDKSGLPNDRFSAERPEGSISTLTIQRTEQRDSAMYRCASSLAARGSTEAFFGQGTRLTVV.

The genes are TRBV30 and TRBJ2-7; 12 positions match TRBD2. The germline CDR1 and CDR2 sequences are GTSNPN and SVGIG (reference sequence). CDR3 length: 17 amino acids. The trim removed 4 bases at V and 7 bases at J, leaving 17 bases unmatched. The CDR3, as DNA: TGTGCCTGGACCTCGAAACCCCTAGCGGGGGGGCGAGGGGAGCAGTACTTC. It translates to CAWTSKPLAGGRGEQYF.

V and J are TRBV2 and TRBJ1-3; no reliable D call. CDR3 length: 12 residues. Deletions cut 6 bases from V and 0 bases from J, with 3 bases between. The V gene's germline CDR1 is SNHLY and CDR2 FYNNEI. The DNA for the CDR3 is TGTGCCAGCAGCGTCTCTGGAAACACCATATATTTT. Amino acid sequence: CASSVSGNTIYF.

J is TRBJ1-6 and V is TRBV7-6; TRBD1 aligns across 7 bases. The CDR3 covers 16 residues. Unmatched junction bases numbered 8, after V lost 3 bases and J lost 6 bases. Germline V gene lookup returns CDR1 SGHVS and CDR2 FNYEAQ. CDR3 DNA sequence: TGTGCCAGCAGCTTGGGCTTTGGACAGGTTAATTCACCCCTCCACTTT. Its translation is CASSLGFGQVNSPLHF.

This chain uses TRBV7-9 with TRBJ1-2; the D gene is possibly TRBD1 (6 bases). This CDR3 has 15 amino acids. Germline CDR1 and CDR2: SEHNR and FQNEAQ (reference sequence). V was trimmed by 3 bases and J by 5 bases, leaving 16 bases between them. In DNA, the CDR3 is TGTGCCAGCAGCTTTGAGGGGGTCCTCGGGTATGGCTACACCTTC. It translates to CASSFEGVLGYGYTF.

This clone appeared a few times. This rearrangement joins TRBV7-6 to TRBJ1-1; 9 bases match TRBD1. The CDR3 has 14 residues. Germline V CDR1 and CDR2: SGHVS, FNYEAQ. The junction had 6 bases not matched to a gene; V was cut back by 5 bases and J by 5 bases. In DNA, the CDR3 is TGTGCCAGCAGCGCTACAGGGGGCGAAACTGAAGCTTTCTTT. It translates to CASSATGGETEAFF. Filled out from reference TRBV7-6 and TRBJ1-1, the complete variable domain reads GAGVSQSPRYKVTKRGQDVALRCDPISGHVSLYWYRQALGQGPEFLTYFNYEAQQDKSGLPNDRFSAERPEGSISTLTIQRTEQRDSAMYRCASSATGGETEAFFGQGTRLTVV.

The chain links TRBV19 to TRBJ2-7; 8 bases fit TRBD2. V dropped 1 base and J dropped 2; count of bases not matched to a gene: 10. CDR3 size: 17 residues. Germline V gives CDR1 LNHDA, CDR2 SQIVND (reference sequence). The chain's CDR3 is CASSIGPGGGPAYEQYF. In nucleotides, the CDR3 is TGTGCCAGTAGTATAGGGCCGGGCGGGGGGCCCGCCTACGAGCAGTACTTC.

CDR3 residues: CASSYQGWETQYF. The CDR3 DNA sequence: TGTGCCAGCAGTTACCAGGGATGGGAGACCCAGTACTTC. The chain employs TRBV6-5 and TRBJ2-5; D possibly corresponds to TRBD1 (5 bases). The CDR3 has 13 amino acids. Germline V gene sequence: CDR1 MNHEY, CDR2 SVGAGI. The V gene lost 2 bases and the J gene lost 5 bases, with 9 bases spanning the gap.

This rearrangement joins TRBV19 to TRBJ2-7, with 12 positions matching TRBD1. The germline gives CDR1 LNHDA, CDR2 SQIVND (reference sequence). This CDR3 has 15 amino acids. The trim removed 1 base at V and 6 bases at J, leaving 4 bases unmatched. CDR3: CASSIVGQGALEQYF. DNA for the CDR3: TGTGCCAGTAGTATAGTGGGACAGGGGGCTCTCGAGCAGTACTTC.

The chain couples TRBV11-3 to TRBJ2-1; 8 bases fit TRBD1. Germline lookup yields CDR1 SGHNT and CDR2 YENEEA. The CDR3 consists of 16 residues. Unmatched junction bases numbered 15, after V lost 5 bases and J lost 9 bases. CDR3 sequence reads: CASSLGTGGGMGEQFF. DNA for the CDR3: TGTGCCAGCAGCCTCGGGACAGGAGGGGGGATGGGTGAGCAGTTCTTC.

The chain joins TRBV7-9 to TRBJ1-6; TRBD1 aligns across 9 bases. This CDR3 comprises 15 residues. CDR1 and CDR2 from the germline V gene are SEHNR and FQNEAQ (reference sequence). Germline trimming cut 2 bases from V and 10 bases from J; bases unmatched to any gene: 6. The CDR3 DNA reads as TGTGCCAGCAGCTTACACGACAGGGGGGGGTCACCCCTCCACTTT. Translated, it gives CASSLHDRGGSPLHF.

The genes are TRBV7-9 and TRBJ2-6; 7 bases map to TRBD1. Germline loops: CDR1 SEHNR, CDR2 FQNEAQ (reference sequence). CDR3 length equals 16 residues. V shed 1 base and J 8 bases; nucleotides not matched to a gene: 8. The CDR3 DNA is TGTGCCAGCAGCTTAGTCCCCACAGGGGTAACCAACGTCCTGACTTTC. It encodes CASSLVPTGVTNVLTF. Looking up the rest from reference TRBV7-9 and TRBJ2-6 gives the full variable domain: DTGVSQNPRHKITKRGQNVTFRCDPISEHNRLYWYRQTLGQGPEFLTYFQNEAQLEKSRLLSDRFSAERPKGSFSTLEIQRTEQGDSAMYLCASSLVPTGVTNVLTFGAGSRLTVL.

The chain links TRBV11-2 to TRBJ1-1, with 11 bases lining up with TRBD1. CDR1 and CDR2 (germline): SGHAT, FQNNGV. The CDR3 runs to 15 residues. Trimming took 4 bases from V and 4 from J; bases not matched to a gene: 5. CDR3 DNA: TGTGCCAGCAGCTCGGGGACAGGGGGGAGCACTGAAGCTTTCTTT. It yields the protein CASSSGTGGSTEAFF.